The clone carrying this TCR beta chain occurred once. This entry belongs to a study of blood T cell repertoires in COVID-19. Study-level background: Collection of acute and convalescent COVID-19 samples took place in the United States, Italy and Spain. PBMCs, B-cell-depleted T cells, or T cells provided the cDNA or gDNA that made up the material.

Repertoires were generated with immunoSEQ multiplex PCR, while TCRdb's copy carries only in-frame clones and drops some. Of some 210,000 clones detected, 89% appear once; the ten largest clones hold about 5%. The sample taken for sequencing was peripheral blood. This TCR came from a woman in her thirties or forties with acute or convalescent COVID-19.

CDR3 amino acids: CASGLRAGAQHF. The CDR3 nucleotides are TGTGCTAGTGGTTTGAGGGCCGGGGCCCAGCATTTT. This chain uses TRBV12-5 with TRBJ1-5; D not certain. Trimming shortened V by 2 bases and J by 11 bases, and 10 bases separated the two germline ends. The CDR3 runs to 12 residues. In germline, CDR1 is LGHNT, CDR2 FRNRAP.